Reported below is one T cell receptor beta chain. Its antigen has not been determined. Within one base of it there is no much larger clone, and no base qualities were kept. This specimen belongs to a study of PD-1 blockade in classical Hodgkin lymphoma (dated by TCRdb to about 2020). Broadly, across the study: Nivolumab dosing was 3 mg/kg intravenously every 2 weeks, continuing until either disease progression or unacceptable toxicity. The study used TCR beta sequencing and CyTOF to define a peripheral blood immune signature of response to PD-1 blockade in classical Hodgkin lymphoma. The paper as a whole reports these results and caveats: Diversity was lower in patients who began nivolumab less than 1 year after ASCT, so these patients were left out of later analyses to avoid confounding by immune reconstitution. Among trial patients, those achieving complete response had baseline diversity similar to that of newly diagnosed patients, while diversity was significantly lower in partial responders and progressors. Baseline TCR diversity was reported as lower in newly diagnosed patients than in healthy donors, and lower still in relapsed/refractory patients. Only a single clinical trial cohort was studied, and what caused the repertoire differences, possibly disease activity or prior therapy, remained undefined. A significant rise by C4D1 was seen in CD4+ but not CD8+ TCR diversity (p=0.0027 vs p=0.16), with the rise being most apparent in complete responders (p=0.02).

The Qiagen DNeasy kit was used to extract genomic DNA from unsorted PBMCs and from the negatively selected CD4+ and CD8+ fractions. Using primers that anneal to V and J segments, immunoSEQ multiplex PCR amplified the TCR beta CDR3 regions. A synthetic immune receptor repertoire was used to minimize amplification bias, and any residual bias was removed computationally once sequencing was done. The source study handled its data this way. Repertoire diversity was quantified as the Shannon entropy index using custom Python scripts. Unsorted, CD4+ and CD8+ repertoires were examined separately, except in combined analyses, for which CD4+ and CD8+ sequences were merged in silico. Clonal expansion was defined as a frequency increase of at least 2-fold after treatment compared with C1D1, and clones undetected at baseline were assigned a pseudocount of 0.5. Singleton clones were defined as clones with 0 or 1 copy at C1D1, and non-singleton clones were defined as clones with 2 or more copies. By matching protein sequences in sorted samples from the same patient, clones expanded in unsorted samples were annotated as CD4+, CD8+ or unknown. Wilcoxon tests on paired samples were used to test diversity changes from C1D1 to C4D1. TCRdb carries this immuneACCESS record with in-frame sequences only. Its versions omit some clonotypes, under half of them owing to an unresolved V gene in the studies checked, with the rest unexplained. That table furnishes V, J and clone size, whereas the DNA furnished D and trimming. Within this sample are tens of thousands of clones, with 66% of them counted one time only. The leading ten clones occupy approximately 3% of the sample.

What this sample's time point label stands for: cycle 4 day 1 (C4D1), after 6 weeks of nivolumab. Relapse after autologous stem cell transplantation had occurred in all trial patients, and cohorts A, B and C were distinguished by prior brentuximab vedotin exposure. The trial cohort comprised around 60 patients with relapsed/refractory classical Hodgkin lymphoma whose best overall responses were complete response, partial response or progressive disease. Trial patients were treated with single-agent nivolumab in the multi-cohort phase II CheckMate 205 trial. An independent review committee assessed best overall response using the 2007 International Working Group response criteria. Trial PBMCs were collected just before the start of nivolumab (C1D1) and during therapy at cycle 2 day 1 and cycle 4 day 1. Peripheral blood was collected in 8 mL Vacutainer Cell Preparation Tubes, from which PBMCs were isolated by centrifugation and then cryopreserved.

The V and J ends are trimmed by 3 bases and 0 bases, leaving 12 bases between them. From the cysteine through the phenylalanine, the CDR3 covers 16 amino acids. The sequence is cut down to CDR3 DNA, 48 bases in frame from base 1. Reading the germline V gene (reference sequence) gives CDR1 LNHDA and CDR2 SQIVND. Sequences were derived from peripheral blood mononuclear cells (PBMCs), sampled before the fourth cycle of nivolumab. This TCR was recovered from a human donor with classical Hodgkin lymphoma. Recombination linked TRBV19 to TRBJ2-1; no confident D gene assignment can be made. The bases read TGTGCCAGTAGTATTCGGACCGCGAGCTCCTACAATGAGCAGTTCTTC. It specifies CASSIRTASSYNEQFF.